This TCR beta chain came from a study of beta chain features in type 1 diabetes. Across the study: Patients looked much like healthy donors when it came to age, gender and cell yields.

This clone occurred a few times. Its antigen is still unknown. Study-level results: Moderate yet significant TCRB CDR3 shortening was seen in Type 1 diabetes patients in all four CD4+ subsets. Naive, central memory and Treg TCRB repertoires seemed to resemble each other more closely in patients than they did in healthy donors.

Germline V gene sequence: CDR1 GTSNPN, CDR2 SVGIG (reference sequence). V dropped 2 bases and J dropped 4 bases, with 17 bases sitting between them. The CDR3 has 16 residues. Blood was drawn once from each donor into heparinised tubes. The draws averaged about 110 mL. CD4+ naive, central memory, regulatory and stem cell-like memory subsets were isolated by sorting on CD45RO/CCR7/CD25/CD127/CD95/CD27. Reverse transcribing all isolated RNA meant expressed TCRB transcripts were sequenced. Assay: immunoSEQ multiplex PCR; the TCRdb copy retains only in-frame clones and omits some. The table has over 650,000 clones, over 11% seen once.

The chain carries TRBV30 and TRBJ1-4, with TRBD1 as a possible D gene (6 bases). Specimen: naive CD4+ T cells from blood. The TCR comes from a man aged 18 to 30 with type 1 diabetes. The CDR3 is CAWSPSRTEINEKLFF. The CDR3, as DNA: TGTGCCTGGAGTCCCTCCCGGACAGAGATTAATGAAAAACTGTTTTTT.